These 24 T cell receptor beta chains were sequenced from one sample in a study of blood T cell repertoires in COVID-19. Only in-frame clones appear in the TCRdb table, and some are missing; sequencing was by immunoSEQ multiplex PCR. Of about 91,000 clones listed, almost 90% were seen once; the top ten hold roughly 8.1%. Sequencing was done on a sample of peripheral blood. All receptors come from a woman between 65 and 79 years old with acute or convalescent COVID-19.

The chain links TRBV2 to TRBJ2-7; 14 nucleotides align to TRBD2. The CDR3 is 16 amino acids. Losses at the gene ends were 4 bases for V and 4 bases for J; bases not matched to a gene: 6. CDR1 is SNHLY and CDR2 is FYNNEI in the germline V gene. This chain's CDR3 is CASSVGLAGGGYEQYF. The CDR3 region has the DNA TGTGCCAGCAGTGTTGGACTAGCGGGAGGAGGATACGAGCAGTACTTC.

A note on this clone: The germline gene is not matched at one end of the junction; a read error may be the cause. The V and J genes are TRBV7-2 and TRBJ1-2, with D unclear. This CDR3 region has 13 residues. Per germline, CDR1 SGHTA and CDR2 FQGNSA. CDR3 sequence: CASSLAPNRGYTF. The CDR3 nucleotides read TGTGCCAGCAGCCTAGCCCCTAATCGGGGCTACACCTTC.

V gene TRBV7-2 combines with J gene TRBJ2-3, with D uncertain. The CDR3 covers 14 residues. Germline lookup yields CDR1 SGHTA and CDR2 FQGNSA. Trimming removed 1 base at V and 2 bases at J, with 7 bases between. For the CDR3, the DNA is TGTGCCAGCAGCTTAGTAGTCAACACAGATACGCAGTATTTT. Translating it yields CASSLVVNTDTQYF.

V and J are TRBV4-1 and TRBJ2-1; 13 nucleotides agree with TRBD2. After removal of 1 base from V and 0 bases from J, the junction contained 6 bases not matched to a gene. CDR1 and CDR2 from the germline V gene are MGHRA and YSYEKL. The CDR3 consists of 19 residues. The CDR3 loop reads CASSQVTSGRASSYNEQFF. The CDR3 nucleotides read TGCGCCAGCAGCCAAGTAACTAGCGGGAGGGCGAGCTCCTACAATGAGCAGTTCTTC.

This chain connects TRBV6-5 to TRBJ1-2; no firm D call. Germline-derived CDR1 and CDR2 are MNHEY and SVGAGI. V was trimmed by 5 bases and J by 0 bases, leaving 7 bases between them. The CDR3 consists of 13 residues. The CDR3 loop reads CASSQITNYGYTF. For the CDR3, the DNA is TGTGCCAGCAGTCAGATAACTAACTATGGCTACACCTTC.

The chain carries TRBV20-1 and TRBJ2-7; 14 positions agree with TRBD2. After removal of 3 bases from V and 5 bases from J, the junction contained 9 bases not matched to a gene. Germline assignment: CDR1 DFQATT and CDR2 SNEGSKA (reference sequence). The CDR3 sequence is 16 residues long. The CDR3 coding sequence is TGCAGTGCTAGTAAGACTAGCGGGAGGGGTCGGAACGAGCAGTACTTC. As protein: CSASKTSGRGRNEQYF.

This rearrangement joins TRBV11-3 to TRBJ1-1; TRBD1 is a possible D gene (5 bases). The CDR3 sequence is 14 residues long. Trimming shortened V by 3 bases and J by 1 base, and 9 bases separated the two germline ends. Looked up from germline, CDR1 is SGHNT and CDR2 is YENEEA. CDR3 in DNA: TGTGCCAGCAGCTTGGGTCAGGGGAACACTGAAGCTTTCTTT. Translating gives CASSLGQGNTEAFF.

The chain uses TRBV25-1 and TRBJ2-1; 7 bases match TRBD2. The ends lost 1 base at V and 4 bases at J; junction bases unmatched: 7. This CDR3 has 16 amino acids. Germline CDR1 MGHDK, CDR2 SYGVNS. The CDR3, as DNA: TGTGCCAGCAGTGAATGGGGGAGGGCCACTTACAATGAGCAGTTCTTC. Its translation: CASSEWGRATYNEQFF.

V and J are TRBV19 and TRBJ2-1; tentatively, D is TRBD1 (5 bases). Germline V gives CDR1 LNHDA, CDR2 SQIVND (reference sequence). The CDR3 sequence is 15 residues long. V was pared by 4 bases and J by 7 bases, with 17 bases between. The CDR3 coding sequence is TGTGCCAGTAGTAGCGCCTCCAGGGTTTCAAATGAGCAGTTCTTC. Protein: CASSSASRVSNEQFF.

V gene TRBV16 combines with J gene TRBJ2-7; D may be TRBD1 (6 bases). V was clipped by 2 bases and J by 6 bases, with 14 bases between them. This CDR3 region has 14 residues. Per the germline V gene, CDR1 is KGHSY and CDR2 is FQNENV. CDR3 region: CASSQGTKITEQYF. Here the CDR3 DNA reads TGTGCCAGCAGCCAAGGGACAAAGATCACCGAGCAGTACTTC.

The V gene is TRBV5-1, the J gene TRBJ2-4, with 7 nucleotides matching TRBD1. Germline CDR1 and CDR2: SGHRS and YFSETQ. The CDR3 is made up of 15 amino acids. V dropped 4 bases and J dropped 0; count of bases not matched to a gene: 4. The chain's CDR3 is CASSPRGLAKNIQYF. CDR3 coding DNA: TGCGCCAGCAGCCCGAGGGGGCTAGCCAAAAACATTCAGTACTTC.

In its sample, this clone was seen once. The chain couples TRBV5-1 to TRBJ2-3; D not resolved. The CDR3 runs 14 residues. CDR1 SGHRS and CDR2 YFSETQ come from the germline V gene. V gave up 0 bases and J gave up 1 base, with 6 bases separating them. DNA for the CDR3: TGCGCCAGCAGCTTGGGAGGTGGCACAGATACGCAGTATTTT. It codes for CASSLGGGTDTQYF.

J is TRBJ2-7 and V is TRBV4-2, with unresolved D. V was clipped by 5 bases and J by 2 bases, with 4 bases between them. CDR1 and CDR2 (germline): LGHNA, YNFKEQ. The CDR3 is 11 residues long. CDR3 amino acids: CASSNTYEQYF. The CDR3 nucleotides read TGTGCCAGCAGCAATACCTACGAGCAGTACTTC.

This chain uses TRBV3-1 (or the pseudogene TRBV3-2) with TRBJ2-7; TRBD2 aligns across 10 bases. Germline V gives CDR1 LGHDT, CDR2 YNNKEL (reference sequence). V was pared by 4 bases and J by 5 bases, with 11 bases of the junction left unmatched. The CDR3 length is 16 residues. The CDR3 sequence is CASSRWASGGRDEQYF. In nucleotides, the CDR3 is TGTGCCAGCAGCCGCTGGGCTAGCGGGGGCAGGGACGAGCAGTACTTC.

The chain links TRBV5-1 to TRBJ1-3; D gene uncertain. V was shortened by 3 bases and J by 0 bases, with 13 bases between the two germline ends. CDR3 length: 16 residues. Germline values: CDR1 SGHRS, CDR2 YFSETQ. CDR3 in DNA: TGCGCCAGCAGCTCTGCCTACTTGAGCTCTGGAAACACCATATATTTT. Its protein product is CASSSAYLSSGNTIYF.

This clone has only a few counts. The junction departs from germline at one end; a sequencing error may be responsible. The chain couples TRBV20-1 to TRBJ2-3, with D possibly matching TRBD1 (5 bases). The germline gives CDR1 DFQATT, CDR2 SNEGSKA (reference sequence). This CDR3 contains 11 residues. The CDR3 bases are TGCAGTGCTGGCTATCAAGGGGCGCACTATTTT. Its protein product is CSAGYQGAHYF.

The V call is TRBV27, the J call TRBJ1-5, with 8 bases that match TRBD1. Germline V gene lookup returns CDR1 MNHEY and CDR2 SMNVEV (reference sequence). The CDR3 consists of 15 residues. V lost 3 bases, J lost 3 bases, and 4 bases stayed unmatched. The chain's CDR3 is CASSFRTGINQPQHF. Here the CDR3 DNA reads TGTGCCAGCAGTTTCCGGACAGGGATCAATCAGCCCCAGCATTTT.

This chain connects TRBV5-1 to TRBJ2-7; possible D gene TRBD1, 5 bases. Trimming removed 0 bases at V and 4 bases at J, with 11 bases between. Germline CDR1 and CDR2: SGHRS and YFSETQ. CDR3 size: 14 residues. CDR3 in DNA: TGCGCCAGCAGCTTGGGACAGTCGTCTTACGAGCAGTACTTC. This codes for CASSLGQSSYEQYF.

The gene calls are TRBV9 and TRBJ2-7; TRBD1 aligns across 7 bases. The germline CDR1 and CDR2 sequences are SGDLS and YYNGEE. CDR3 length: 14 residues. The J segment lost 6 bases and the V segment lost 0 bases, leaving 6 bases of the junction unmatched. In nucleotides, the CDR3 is TGTGCCAGCAGCGTAGGGGACAGCGACTCCGAGCAGTACTTC. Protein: CASSVGDSDSEQYF.

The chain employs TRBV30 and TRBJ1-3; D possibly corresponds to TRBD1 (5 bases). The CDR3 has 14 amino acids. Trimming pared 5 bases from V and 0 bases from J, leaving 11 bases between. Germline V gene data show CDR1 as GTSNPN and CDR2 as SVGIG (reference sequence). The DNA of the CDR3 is TGTGCCTGGCATATGGGGCACTCTGGAAACACCATATATTTT. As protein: CAWHMGHSGNTIYF.

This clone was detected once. The CDR3 is CASSPGQAKGPQHF. As DNA, the CDR3 is TGCGCCAGCAGCCCGGGACAAGCAAAAGGGCCCCAGCATTTT. The chain couples TRBV5-1 to TRBJ1-5; D perhaps matches TRBD1 (6 bases). The germline gives CDR1 SGHRS, CDR2 YFSETQ. The CDR3 spans 14 residues. With 4 bases removed from V and 9 bases from J, the gap between germline ends came to 17 bases.

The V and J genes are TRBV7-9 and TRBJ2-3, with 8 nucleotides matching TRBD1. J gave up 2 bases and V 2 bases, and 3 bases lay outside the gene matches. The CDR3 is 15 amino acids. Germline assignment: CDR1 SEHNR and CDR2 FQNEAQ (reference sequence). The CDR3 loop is CASSLQGQVTDTQYF. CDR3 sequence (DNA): TGTGCCAGCAGCTTACAGGGACAGGTCACAGATACGCAGTATTTT.

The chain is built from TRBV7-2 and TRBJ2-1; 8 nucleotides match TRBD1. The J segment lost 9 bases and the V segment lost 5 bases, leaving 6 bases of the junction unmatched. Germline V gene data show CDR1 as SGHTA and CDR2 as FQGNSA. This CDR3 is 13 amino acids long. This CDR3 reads CASSRPQGVEQFF. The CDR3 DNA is TGTGCCAGCAGCCGACCACAGGGGGTTGAGCAGTTCTTC.

The CDR3 sequence is CATSGGSGYEQYF. In DNA form, the CDR3 reads TGTGCCACCAGTGGTGGGTCGGGGTACGAGCAGTACTTC. The rearrangement uses TRBV24-1 and TRBJ2-7; TRBD2 is a possible D gene (5 bases). Germline lookup yields CDR1 KGHDR and CDR2 SFDVKD. The CDR3 loop spans 13 amino acids. Trimming pared 5 bases from V and 4 bases from J, leaving 11 bases between.